The 5 T cell receptor beta chains listed next were all sequenced from one sample in a study of STAT5B mutations in CD4+ large granular lymphocyte leukemia (dated by TCRdb to 2022 to 2024). The library was made by the immunoSEQ multiplex PCR assay. The source is immuneACCESS, and TCRdb retained only in-frame sequences with V and J called. Part of the clones is not carried over; for the studies checked, unresolved V genes explain less than half of this, and the remainder is unexplained. The sample table contains 30,000 to 40,000 clones; only one count was recorded for 65% to 90% of them. The ten largest clones take up roughly 1.3% of the sample. Sequenced material: CD4+ T cells from blood buffy coats. These receptors came from a human donor in good health.

In its sample, this clone was seen a few times. V usage is TRBV28 and J usage is TRBJ1-2, with D hard to call. Germline V gene lookup returns CDR1 MDHEN and CDR2 SYDVKM. The CDR3 loop spans 13 amino acids. The ends were cut back, 6 bases at V and 4 bases at J, with 12 bases in the middle. DNA for the CDR3: TGTGCCAGCAGCCAAGGAGGTGTCTATGGCTACACCTTC. As protein: CASSQGGVYGYTF.

This chain connects TRBV7-9 to TRBJ2-5; 7 positions match TRBD2. The CDR3 sequence is 17 residues long. V lost 2 bases to trimming and J lost 1 base; unmatched junction nucleotides: 10. From germline, CDR1 is SEHNR and CDR2 FQNEAQ (reference sequence). As DNA, the CDR3 is TGTGCCAGCAGCTTATCCCCAGGGAGGGTGGGCCAAGAGACCCAGTACTTC. This sequence encodes CASSLSPGRVGQETQYF.

This chain links TRBV6-1 with TRBJ1-5; D gene ambiguous. The ends were cut back, 2 bases at V and 0 bases at J, with 11 bases in the middle. CDR3 size: 16 residues. The germline V gene has CDR1 MNHNS and CDR2 SASEGT. The CDR3 here is CASSESGGTSNQPQHF. The CDR3 DNA is TGTGCCAGCAGTGAAAGCGGCGGAACTAGCAATCAGCCCCAGCATTTT.

The gene calls are TRBV6-1 and TRBJ2-6; D is uncertain. This CDR3 contains 15 residues. Trimming cost V 1 base and J 0 bases, with 4 bases left between them. CDR1 and CDR2 (germline): MNHNS, SASEGT. The CDR3 here is CASSEGLSGANVLTF. CDR3 DNA: TGTGCCAGCAGTGAAGGCCTCTCTGGGGCCAACGTCCTGACTTTC.

The chain uses TRBV9 and TRBJ2-7; no firm D call. The CDR3 sequence is 14 residues long. The V end lost 4 bases, the J end lost 0 bases, and 11 bases lay between the germline ends. Germline assignment: CDR1 SGDLS and CDR2 YYNGEE. The CDR3 sequence is CASSPTLFSYEQYF. CDR3 DNA: TGTGCCAGCAGCCCCACACTGTTCTCCTACGAGCAGTACTTC.